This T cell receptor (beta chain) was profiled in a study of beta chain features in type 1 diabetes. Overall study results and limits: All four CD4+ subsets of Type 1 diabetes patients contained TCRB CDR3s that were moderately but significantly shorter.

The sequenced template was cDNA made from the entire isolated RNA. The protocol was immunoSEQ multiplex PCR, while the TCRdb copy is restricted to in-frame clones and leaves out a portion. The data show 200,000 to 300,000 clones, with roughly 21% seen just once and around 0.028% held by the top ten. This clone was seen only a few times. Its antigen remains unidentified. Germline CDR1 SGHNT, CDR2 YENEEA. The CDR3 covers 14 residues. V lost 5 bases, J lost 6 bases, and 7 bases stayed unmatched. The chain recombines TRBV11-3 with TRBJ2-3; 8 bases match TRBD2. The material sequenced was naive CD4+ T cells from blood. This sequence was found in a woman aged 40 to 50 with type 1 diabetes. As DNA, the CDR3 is TGTGCCAGCAGCCAGACTAGCGCCCGGGATACGCAGTATTTT. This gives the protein CASSQTSARDTQYF.